The rows below give T cell receptor beta chains drawn from one sample of a study of blood T cell repertoires in COVID-19. Libraries were prepared by immunoSEQ multiplex PCR; TCRdb keeps only in-frame clonotypes and omits some of them. Of hundreds of thousands of clones in the sample, approximately 86% were seen once. Sequencing was carried out using peripheral blood. These TCRs come from a woman aged 30 to 39 who had recovered from COVID-19. The CDR3 runs from the conserved cysteine through the conserved F or W.

V gene	CDR3 length	CDR3 protein
TRBV4-1	22	CASSPKQSGQGRVDASYTEAFF
TRBV7-2	14	CASSPTNGPYGYTF
TRBV7-2	13	CASSLGGYLQQYF
TRBV15	16	CATSRGAGDSYNEQFF
TRBV28	14	CASSLQGETYEQYF
TRBV6-2/TRBV6-3	16	CASRYRGKGSGETQYF
TRBV2	14	CASTTSPNTGELFF
TRBV18	14	CASSPRGRTEKLFF
TRBV7-2	13	CATALTASYEQYF
TRBV4-1	17	CASSQEGVTGNTGELFF
TRBV24-1	14	CATSSRLDTGEQFF
TRBV2	15	CASTGQARYSYGYTF
TRBV3-1/TRBV3-2	14	CASSQVDSSYEQYF
TRBV7-3	17	CASSPMAGFPPGNTIYF
TRBV18	19	CASSPTLSSGSSNTGELFF
TRBV6-5	15	CASRPGETGGYGYTF
TRBV7-2	16	CASSLALPSSYNEQFF
TRBV19	15	CASSIFGGNKYEQYF
TRBV5-1	14	CASSQGDRGNTIYF
TRBV7-2	15	CASSPVQWSTGELFF
TRBV29-1	15	CSVPFRGSSYNEQFF
TRBV28	18	CASSPGTYFLYSGNTIYF
TRBV4-1	15	CASSQGTGAHYGYTF
TRBV27	14	CASSLTGKAYEQYF
TRBV4-2	12	CASSQGGGEAFF
TRBV4-1	14	CASSQEPGTGELFF
TRBV7-9	15	CASSLWGSRYNEQFF
TRBV7-9	14	CASSLISSYNEQFF
TRBV20-1	15	CSASVPGQGSYEQYF
TRBV5-8	16	CASSTGQGRSGNTIYF
TRBV7-9	19	CASSFDTLQGQGEKEKLFF
TRBV6-4	14	CASLGDGRYNEQFF
TRBV6-2/TRBV6-3	12	CASSYDRDTQYF
TRBV9	17	CASSVGGQGVYYNEQFF
TRBV10-3	14	CAISQTSGTGEQYF
TRBV6-4	14	CASSPVWSNQPQHF
TRBV6-4	13	CASSEQAQETQYF
TRBV5-1	13	CASSMTGETEAFF
TRBV7-3	21	CASSLTYRTGGDRRGNQPQHF
TRBV2	13	CASSGQDNQPQHF
TRBV10-1	14	CASSPDRGLYEQYF
TRBV2	15	CASYVAGGPTGELFF
TRBV7-9	18	CASSLGAGQGPGANVLTF
TRBV29-1	17	CSVGGMDIYSANYGYTF
TRBV30	15	CAWSPHRGGNEKLFF
TRBV24-1	11	CATYYQGEAFF
TRBV16	16	CASPGTQGIGNQPQHF
TRBV30	13	CAWSEGPHGEQFF
TRBV2	13	CASIKEIQEKLFF
TRBV24-1	15	CATSDFGQGQETQYF
TRBV5-1	17	CASSLGPAGVGNQPQHF
TRBV19	13	CASSMASWEEQFF
TRBV7-2	14	CASSSGTSLREQYF
TRBV4-3	13	CASSPDRNQPQHF